The 24 T cell receptor beta chains in this list originate from one sample, sequenced in a study of cytomegalovirus exposure and HLA in healthy donors. The PCR employed 60 Vbeta primers together with 13 Jbeta primers. Libraries were prepared by immunoSEQ multiplex PCR; TCRdb keeps only in-frame clonotypes and omits some of them. The repertoire has about 200,000 clones, approximately 78% of them found once; the top ten carry about 2.6%. Sequencing was carried out using PBMCs. All receptors come from a woman in her thirties or forties in good health and CMV-seronegative.

The genes are TRBV21-1 and TRBJ1-2; the DNA was not compared with TRBD1, the D call given in the table. TRBV21-1 is reported as a pseudogene. The CDR3 length is 12 residues. The CDR3 sequence: CASSKDRDDYTF. For the CDR3, the DNA is TGTGCCAGCAGCAAAGACAGGGATGACTACACCTTC.

The J gene is TRBJ1-3, the V gene TRBV5-4, with 8 bases matching TRBD1. The germline V gene has CDR1 SGHNT and CDR2 YYREEE (reference sequence). This CDR3 has 15 residues. V was clipped by 2 bases and J by 3 bases; unmatched bases: 4. In nucleotides, the CDR3 is TGTGCCAGCAGCTTCCAGGGGGCAAATGGAAACACCATATATTTT. It translates to CASSFQGANGNTIYF. Full variable domain (outside the CDR3, taken from reference TRBV5-4 and TRBJ1-3): ETGVTQSPTHLIKTRGQQVTLRCSSQSGHNTVSWYQQALGQGPQFIFQYYREEENGRGNFPPRFSGLQFPNYSSELNVNALELDDSALYLCASSFQGANGNTIYFGEGSWLTVV.

The chain combines TRBV7-8 with TRBJ1-2; D is perhaps TRBD1 (6 bases). V was clipped by 6 bases and J by 3 bases, with 23 bases between them. CDR3 length equals 17 residues. CDR1 and CDR2 (germline): SGHVS, FQNEAQ. The CDR3 loop reads CASRSLGGPLFYYGYTF. CDR3 coding DNA: TGTGCCAGCAGGTCACTTGGGGGCCCGTTATTCTACTATGGCTACACCTTC.

V and J are TRBV28 and TRBJ1-2; 10 bases are a match to TRBD1. J gave up 7 bases and V 7 bases, and 9 bases lay outside the gene matches. The CDR3 totals 14 residues. Germline V lookup: CDR1 MDHEN, CDR2 SYDVKM. The CDR3 nucleotides read TGTGCCAGCATCGTGGGACAGGGGAACGGTGGCTACACCTTC. It yields the protein CASIVGQGNGGYTF.

The gene calls are TRBV5-1 and TRBJ2-7; 8 nucleotides match TRBD2. V was pared by 0 bases and J by 7 bases, with 9 bases of the junction left unmatched. The CDR3 totals 15 residues. Germline V lookup: CDR1 SGHRS, CDR2 YFSETQ. The CDR3 DNA is TGCGCCAGCAGCTTGGCCCCGGGAGGGCCGGGGGAGCAGTACTTC. Its protein is CASSLAPGGPGEQYF. The complete variable domain, with remaining parts taken from reference TRBV5-1 and TRBJ2-7, reads KAGVTQTPRYLIKTRGQQVTLSCSPISGHRSVSWYQQTPGQGLQFLFEYFSETQRNKGNFPGRFSGRQFSNSRSEMNVSTLELGDSALYLCASSLAPGGPGEQYFGPGTRLTVT.

This chain connects TRBV5-1 to TRBJ2-3; the match to TRBD2 covers 8 bases. From germline, CDR1 is SGHRS and CDR2 YFSETQ. With 0 bases clipped from V and 4 bases from J, the junction kept 7 bases outside the gene matches. The CDR3 covers 16 residues. The CDR3 nucleotides read TGCGCCAGCAGCTTGGCTCAGAAAGCGGGAGCAGATACGCAGTATTTT. This codes for CASSLAQKAGADTQYF.

J is TRBJ2-7 and V is TRBV19; D is perhaps TRBD1 (6 bases). Germline CDR1 is LNHDA and CDR2 is SQIVND (reference sequence). The V end was cut by 6 bases, the J end by 3 bases, with 12 bases between. CDR3 length equals 13 residues. Written as DNA, the CDR3 is TGTGCCAGTAGCGACAGGAGATACTACGAGCAGTACTTC. The encoded protein is CASSDRRYYEQYF.

This clone came up once. V and J are TRBV6-6 and TRBJ1-2, with D possibly being TRBD1 (6 bases). CDR1 is MNHNY and CDR2 is SVGAGI in the germline V gene (reference sequence). The germline V and J ends were trimmed by 7 bases and 4 bases, with 16 bases remaining between them. The CDR3 runs to 14 residues. The CDR3 coding sequence is TGTGCCAGCAACCACCAGGACAGAATCTATGGCTACACCTTC. It is translated as CASNHQDRIYGYTF.

This chain joins TRBV12-5 and TRBJ1-5, with D possibly matching TRBD1 (6 bases). Trimming shortened V by 3 bases and J by 5 bases, and 20 bases separated the two germline ends. The CDR3 has 17 amino acids. Germline lookup yields CDR1 LGHNT and CDR2 FRNRAP. The CDR3 here is CASGFTLTVAGDQPQHF. CDR3 DNA sequence: TGTGCTAGTGGTTTCACTTTGACAGTCGCAGGGGATCAGCCCCAGCATTTT.

This chain joins TRBV9 and TRBJ2-3; 13 nucleotides align to TRBD2. The germline V gene has CDR1 SGDLS and CDR2 YYNGEE. CDR3 length: 17 residues. Germline trimming cut 5 bases from V and 1 base from J; bases unmatched to any gene: 7. CDR3 DNA: TGTGCCAGCAGACAAACCGGGACTAGCGGGGGCACAGATACGCAGTATTTT. Amino acid sequence: CASRQTGTSGGTDTQYF. Variable domain in full (rest from reference TRBV9 and TRBJ2-3): DSGVTQTPKHLITATGQRVTLRCSPRSGDLSVYWYQQSLDQGLQFLIQYYNGEERAKGNILERFSAQQFPDLHSELNLSSLELGDSALYFCASRQTGTSGGTDTQYFGPGTRLTVL.

J is TRBJ2-1 and V is TRBV5-1; tentative D call: TRBD2 (6 bases). The CDR3 length is 14 residues. Trimming removed 4 bases at V and 3 bases at J, with 11 bases between. The germline V gene has CDR1 SGHRS and CDR2 YFSETQ. Written as DNA, the CDR3 is TGCGCCAGCAGCCCCGGGACTTTCTACAATGAGCAGTTCTTC. It is translated as CASSPGTFYNEQFF.

The rearrangement joins TRBV29-1 to TRBJ2-7; D is undetermined. The CDR3 runs to 12 residues. V was shortened by 7 bases and J by 2 bases, with 12 bases between the two germline ends. Germline CDR1 and CDR2: SQVTM and ANQGSEA. The CDR3 coding sequence is TGCAGCGCCAACACAGCCACCTACGAGCAGTACTTC. Protein sequence: CSANTATYEQYF.

The chain employs TRBV28 and TRBJ2-1; TRBD1 matches 9 bases. In germline, CDR1 is MDHEN, CDR2 SYDVKM. This CDR3 has 16 amino acids. The V segment lost 2 bases and the J segment 5 bases; nucleotides outside the gene matches: 7. The DNA of the CDR3 is TGTGCCAGCAGTTTAACGGGACAGGGAGTACACAATGAGCAGTTCTTC. This translates into CASSLTGQGVHNEQFF.

This clone appeared once. The chain has TRBV6-4 and TRBJ2-3; tentative D call: TRBD2 (5 bases). Germline V gives CDR1 MRHNA, CDR2 SNTAGT. Trimming cost V 3 bases and J 2 bases, with 12 bases left between them. The CDR3 sequence is 15 residues long. This CDR3 is CASSEDYSSTDTQYF. As DNA, the CDR3 is TGTGCCAGCAGTGAAGACTACTCATCCACAGATACGCAGTATTTT.

Here the CDR3 DNA reads TGTGCCACCAGCAGAGTCCGAGCGGGCGGCACAGATACGCAGTATTTT. Amino acids: CATSRVRAGGTDTQYF. The V call is TRBV15, the J call TRBJ2-3; D possibly corresponds to TRBD2 (6 bases). Trimming removed 1 base from V and 1 base from J, with 12 bases in between. Germline-derived CDR1 and CDR2 are LNHNV and YYDKDF (reference sequence). CDR3 length: 16 residues.

This clone occurred a few times. The chain links TRBV4-1 to TRBJ2-5; 9 nucleotides align to TRBD2. This CDR3 has 16 residues. The V segment lost 0 bases and the J segment 5 bases; nucleotides outside the gene matches: 7. The germline V gene encodes CDR1 MGHRA and CDR2 YSYEKL. CDR3 bases: TGCGCCAGCAGCCAAGACGGGCTAGCGGGACGGGAGACCCAGTACTTC. Residues: CASSQDGLAGRETQYF.

The chain carries TRBV30 and TRBJ1-2; D is perhaps TRBD1 (6 bases). The CDR3 is 13 amino acids. Trimming removed 2 bases from V and 4 bases from J, with 11 bases in between. Germline CDR1 is GTSNPN and CDR2 is SVGIG (reference sequence). In DNA form, the CDR3 reads TGTGCCTGGAGTTCGGACAGCGCCTATGGCTACACCTTC. Translated: CAWSSDSAYGYTF.

This chain uses TRBV15 with TRBJ2-7, with 8 positions matching TRBD2. This CDR3 is 15 amino acids long. J gave up 6 bases and V 5 bases, and 12 bases lay outside the gene matches. The germline V gene encodes CDR1 LNHNV and CDR2 YYDKDF (reference sequence). The CDR3 sequence: CATSVAGLGRSEQYF. DNA for the CDR3: TGTGCCACCAGCGTGGCGGGACTAGGGAGAAGCGAGCAGTACTTC.

The table lists this clone with a count of one. The chain recombines TRBV7-8 with TRBJ1-4; maybe TRBD1 (5 bases). The germline V gene encodes CDR1 SGHVS and CDR2 FQNEAQ. The CDR3 is 17 amino acids. Trimming cost V 4 bases and J 2 bases, with 17 bases left between them. The CDR3 nucleotides read TGTGCCAGCAGCTCCCAGGTGGGAGGGACGACTAATGAAAAACTGTTTTTT. Its translation is CASSSQVGGTTNEKLFF.

The rearrangement links TRBV7-3 to TRBJ2-4; D possibly corresponds to TRBD1 (6 bases). There are 13 residues in the CDR3. Per the germline V gene, CDR1 is SGHTA and CDR2 is FQGTGA. Trimming shortened V by 1 base and J by 13 bases, and 14 bases separated the two germline ends. Here the CDR3 reads CASSLNGDKPQYF. The CDR3 DNA sequence: TGTGCCAGCAGCTTAAACGGGGACAAGCCGCAGTACTTC.

The chain uses TRBV29-1 and TRBJ2-5, with 13 nucleotides matching TRBD2. The end of the DNA aligns better with TRBJ2-7, so the J call may be wrong. CDR3 size: 13 residues. Germline CDR1 is SQVTM and CDR2 is ANQGSEA. The CDR3 region has the DNA TGCAGCGCCAGGACTAGCGGGAGCTACGAGCAGTACTTC. Translating it yields CSARTSGSYEQYF.

The chain recombines TRBV29-1 with TRBJ1-1, with a tentative D call TRBD1 (5 bases). The CDR3 has 12 residues. Trimming took 5 bases from V and 6 from J, leaving 13 bases between them. CDR1 and CDR2 (germline): SQVTM, ANQGSEA. CDR3: CSVLGIRAEAFF. In DNA form, the CDR3 reads TGCAGCGTTCTGGGAATCAGGGCTGAAGCTTTCTTT.

This chain links TRBV14 with TRBJ1-2; D gene unclear. The CDR3 length is 15 residues. In germline, CDR1 is SGHDN, CDR2 FVKESK. V was clipped by 2 bases and J by 5 bases, with 15 bases between them. The CDR3 bases are TGTGCCAGCAGCCAACCCACGGAGGCAGTTTATGGCTACACCTTC. It specifies CASSQPTEAVYGYTF.

Comments on this clone: Other DNA sequences from this sample encode an identical CDR3 as well. The V call is TRBV6-5, the J call TRBJ2-7; tentative D call: TRBD1 (6 bases). This CDR3 contains 14 residues. V lost 0 bases to trimming and J lost 2 bases, with 8 bases between them. Germline CDR1 reads MNHEY; CDR2 reads SVGAGI. The CDR3 sequence is CASSYSAGAYEQYF. The DNA of the CDR3 is TGTGCCAGCAGTTACTCGGCAGGGGCCTACGAGCAGTACTTC.